This TCR beta chain was identified during a study of T-cell reconstitution after alpha-beta-depleted transplantation in children. Researchers prepared the TCRbeta library using unique molecular identifiers, the study reports. TCRdb re-analysed the PCR reads in MiXCR, keeping a single row per CDR3 protein. This table has more than 550,000 distinct CDR3 sequences, 10% to 13% appearing once. Germline V gene data show CDR1 as SGHRS and CDR2 as YFSETQ. This CDR3 contains 15 residues. Trimming pared 7 bases from V and 2 bases from J, leaving 17 bases between. The sample holds a few counts of this clonotype.

The rearrangement joins TRBV5-1 to TRBJ2-3; TRBD2 might be the D (7 bases). The TCR comes from a human donor who donated a stem cell graft to a child with acute myeloid leukemia. The sequences come from PBMCs from the stem cell graft donor, collected from the stem cell graft. The CDR3 sequence is CASGGGDYSTDTQYF. Written as DNA, the CDR3 is TGCGCCAGCGGGGGCGGGGACTACTCCACAGATACGCAGTATTTT. Full variable domain (rest looked up from reference TRBV5-1 and TRBJ2-3): KAGVTQTPRYLIKTRGQQVTLSCSPISGHRSVSWYQQTPGQGLQFLFEYFSETQRNKGNFPGRFSGRQFSNSRSEMNVSTLELGDSALYLCASGGGDYSTDTQYFGPGTRLTVL.